Following are 6 T cell receptor beta chains from one sample sequenced in a study of post-analysis software for immune sequencing data. Study-level points and caveats: Controls showed lower frequencies than patients for roughly five TRBV segments, and TRBV5-6, TRBV5-1 and TRBV20-1 were among these.

The TCR beta cDNA libraries carried unique molecular identifiers. One entry per CDR3 protein results from TCRdb running MiXCR on the PCR reads. This table has 350,000 to 500,000 distinct CDR3 sequences, about 40% appearing once. No antigen is known for these receptors. Sequenced sample: blood. These receptor sequences come from a girl aged 2-10 years with multiple sclerosis.

This sequence joins TRBV12-3 or TRBV12-4 and TRBJ1-5; no clear D gene. The CDR3 consists of 15 residues. The ends were cut back, 3 bases at V and 0 bases at J, with 9 bases in the middle. CDR3 DNA: TGTGCCAGCAGTTTTGAAAGGTATAGCAATCAGCCCCAGCATTTT. Amino acid sequence: CASSFERYSNQPQHF.

The chain couples TRBV7-9 to TRBJ1-2; weak D call: TRBD1 (6 bases). This CDR3 is built from 16 residues. V gave up 2 bases and J gave up 4 bases, with 17 bases separating them. CDR1 SEHNR and CDR2 FQNEAQ come from the germline V gene (reference sequence). CDR3 in DNA: TGTGCCAGCAGCTTACCGGGGGCAGGACTTCGCTATGGCTACACCTTC. Translation gives CASSLPGAGLRYGYTF.

This sequence joins TRBV27 and TRBJ2-5; a possible D gene is TRBD2 (5 bases). Deletions cut 3 bases from V and 5 bases from J, with 19 bases between. The CDR3 runs 16 residues. Looked up from germline, CDR1 is MNHEY and CDR2 is SMNVEV (reference sequence). The CDR3 nucleotides are TGTGCCAGCAGTTTGCGGCGGAGCGTCGGGGTCGAGACCCAGTACTTC. It specifies CASSLRRSVGVETQYF.

The chain recombines TRBV24-1 with TRBJ2-7, with 9 nucleotides matching TRBD1. The junction had 10 bases not matched to a gene; V was cut back by 3 bases and J by 5 bases. CDR3 length: 16 amino acids. The germline V gene has CDR1 KGHDR and CDR2 SFDVKD. CDR3 in amino acids: CATSDPSGTGLDEQYF. The CDR3 coding sequence is TGTGCCACCAGTGATCCCTCCGGGACAGGGCTCGACGAGCAGTACTTC.

V is TRBV27 and J is TRBJ1-2; D unclear. CDR1 MNHEY and CDR2 SMNVEV come from the germline V gene (reference sequence). The ends were cut back, 8 bases at V and 3 bases at J, with 13 bases in the middle. This CDR3 is built from 13 residues. CDR3 protein: CASAISPYYGYTF. The CDR3 nucleotides are TGTGCCAGCGCTATCTCCCCCTACTATGGCTACACCTTC.

Details on this clonotype: A much larger clone differs by one base, so this may be a read error. The chain uses TRBV5-1 and TRBJ2-7; possibly TRBD1 for D (7 bases). Germline V gene lookup returns CDR1 SGHRS and CDR2 YFSETQ. The CDR3 is 14 amino acids. The CDR3 spells CVSSLQGGSYEQYF. The CDR3 coding sequence is TGCGTCAGCAGCTTGCAGGGGGGCTCCTACGAGCAGTACTTC.